Listed below are T cell receptor beta chains from one sample, sequenced in a study of T cells in Graves' hyperthyroidism and ophthalmopathy. TCRdb fed the multiplex PCR reads into MiXCR, producing one record per CDR3 protein. The data hold 600,000 or so distinct CDR3 sequences, with 12% to 15% observed a single time. Sequenced material: blood. Receptor source: a woman aged 18-29 years with Graves' ophthalmopathy. CDR3s include the opening cysteine and the closing phenylalanine or tryptophan. Fields, in order: V gene, clone size, D gene, J gene, CDR3 DNA, CDR3 protein. The D gene is left open where the match is weak. The size field is filled for only some rows; it gives once, few, many or a size class.

V gene: TRBV5-8
clone size: -
D gene: -
J gene: TRBJ2-7
CDR3 DNA: TGTGCCAGCAGACGGACGGGTGCCTACGAGCAGTACTTC
CDR3 protein: CASRRTGAYEQYF

V gene: TRBV7-2
clone size: many
D gene: TRBD1
J gene: TRBJ2-7
CDR3 DNA: TGTGCCAGCAGCTTAGATAAGGACAGGTCCTACGAGCAGTACTTC
CDR3 protein: CASSLDKDRSYEQYF

V gene: TRBV5-1
clone size: many
D gene: TRBD2
J gene: TRBJ2-3
CDR3 DNA: TGCGCCAGCAGCTTGGCTAGCGGGCTTCACACAGATACGCAGTATTTT
CDR3 protein: CASSLASGLHTDTQYF

V gene: TRBV28
clone size: many
D gene: TRBD1
J gene: TRBJ2-1
CDR3 DNA: TGTGCCAGCAGTTCCGGGACAGGGGTGTACAATGAGCAGTTCTTC
CDR3 protein: CASSSGTGVYNEQFF

V gene: TRBV5-1
clone size: many
D gene: TRBD2
J gene: TRBJ2-1
CDR3 DNA: TGCGCCAGCAGCTCCGGACTAGCGGGAGGAGGAGATGAGCAGTTCTTC
CDR3 protein: CASSSGLAGGGDEQFF

V gene: TRBV20-1
clone size: many
D gene: -
J gene: TRBJ1-2
CDR3 DNA: TGCAGTGCAGGGGGGAACTATGGCTACACCTTC
CDR3 protein: CSAGGNYGYTF

V gene: TRBV7-9
clone size: once
D gene: TRBD1
J gene: TRBJ2-7
CDR3 DNA: TGTGCCAGCAAGGACGGACAGGGGTTGAGGGAGCAGTACTTC
CDR3 protein: CASKDGQGLREQYF

V gene: TRBV6-1
clone size: -
D gene: -
J gene: TRBJ2-7
CDR3 DNA: TGTGCCAGCAGTCGCCGACCGGGACAACACGGAGACGAGCAGTACTTC
CDR3 protein: CASSRRPGQHGDEQYF

V gene: TRBV4-3
clone size: many
D gene: TRBD1
J gene: TRBJ2-3
CDR3 DNA: TGCGCCAGCAGCCAAGAACAGGGGGCAGATACGCAGTATTTT
CDR3 protein: CASSQEQGADTQYF

V gene: TRBV29-1
clone size: few
D gene: TRBD2
J gene: TRBJ2-3
CDR3 DNA: TGCAGCGTTAGGGCGGGGGGGGGCACAGATACGCAGTATTTT
CDR3 protein: CSVRAGGGTDTQYF

V gene: TRBV28
clone size: many
D gene: TRBD1
J gene: TRBJ1-5
CDR3 DNA: TGTGCCAGCAGTAGGGGACAGGGATCGCTTTATAGCAATCAGCCCCAGCATTTT
CDR3 protein: CASSRGQGSLYSNQPQHF

V gene: TRBV30
clone size: many
D gene: TRBD2
J gene: TRBJ2-4
CDR3 DNA: TGTGCCTGGAGTGCTGATCCGGGACTAGGGCTCATTCAGTACTTC
CDR3 protein: CAWSADPGLGLIQYF

V gene: TRBV6-1
clone size: many
D gene: -
J gene: TRBJ2-5
CDR3 DNA: TGTGCCAGCAGTGCGGGTTATGGGATACCCTACTCCTCGGAGACCCAGTACTTC
CDR3 protein: CASSAGYGIPYSSETQYF

V gene: TRBV6-5
clone size: many
D gene: -
J gene: TRBJ2-7
CDR3 DNA: TGTGCCAGCAGTTACAGGGGAATCTACGAGCAGTACTTC
CDR3 protein: CASSYRGIYEQYF

V gene: TRBV7-9
clone size: -
D gene: TRBD2
J gene: TRBJ2-3
CDR3 DNA: TGTACCGACAGCGGGGGACCTAGCACAGATACGCAGTATTTT
CDR3 protein: CTDSGGPSTDTQYF

V gene: TRBV20-1
clone size: many
D gene: TRBD2
J gene: TRBJ2-1
CDR3 DNA: TGCAGTGCTCGACTAGCGGGAGTGAAGAGTGAGCAGTTCTTC
CDR3 protein: CSARLAGVKSEQFF

V gene: TRBV19
clone size: -
D gene: -
J gene: TRBJ2-7
CDR3 DNA: TGTGCCAGTAGTAAGCGCCCCCTACTCGGGGGCTCCTACGAGCAGTACTTC
CDR3 protein: CASSKRPLLGGSYEQYF

V gene: TRBV12-3/TRBV12-4
clone size: many
D gene: TRBD2
J gene: TRBJ2-7
CDR3 DNA: TGTGCCAGCAGTTCTAGAGGGAGCGGGAGTTCCTACGAGCAGTACTTC
CDR3 protein: CASSSRGSGSSYEQYF

V gene: TRBV7-2
clone size: few
D gene: -
J gene: TRBJ2-7
CDR3 DNA: TGTGCCAGTAGCCTCCCAGGGCCTGACTACGAGCAGTACTTC
CDR3 protein: CASSLPGPDYEQYF

V gene: TRBV10-3
clone size: many
D gene: -
J gene: TRBJ1-2
CDR3 DNA: TGTGCCATCAGTGAAATAGGGGCCAGTGGCTACACCTTC
CDR3 protein: CAISEIGASGYTF

V gene: TRBV6-2/TRBV6-3
clone size: many
D gene: -
J gene: TRBJ2-5
CDR3 DNA: TGTGCCAGCAGTTACTCTCCCAGGGGCAGCCAAGGGCCGAAAGAGACCCAGTACTTC
CDR3 protein: CASSYSPRGSQGPKETQYF

V gene: TRBV29-1
clone size: many
D gene: TRBD2
J gene: TRBJ2-2
CDR3 DNA: TGCAGCGTGGATTCGAGCGGGAGCCCCGGGGAGCTGTTTTTT
CDR3 protein: CSVDSSGSPGELFF

V gene: TRBV7-9
clone size: -
D gene: TRBD2
J gene: TRBJ2-7
CDR3 DNA: TGTGCCAGCAGCCCCAGCGGGGCCGACTACGAGCAGTACTTC
CDR3 protein: CASSPSGADYEQYF

V gene: TRBV4-3
clone size: many
D gene: TRBD2
J gene: TRBJ2-7
CDR3 DNA: TGCGCCAGCAGCCATTTTTGGGACTACTCCTACGAGCAGTACTTC
CDR3 protein: CASSHFWDYSYEQYF

V gene: TRBV5-1
clone size: -
D gene: -
J gene: TRBJ1-2
CDR3 DNA: TGCGCCAGCCGGGACGCAAACTATGGCTACACCTTC
CDR3 protein: CASRDANYGYTF

V gene: TRBV28
clone size: many
D gene: -
J gene: TRBJ1-2
CDR3 DNA: TGTGCCAGCGTGCCTCGGGGGGCGCCCCGCTATGGCTACACCTTC
CDR3 protein: CASVPRGAPRYGYTF

V gene: TRBV20-1
clone size: few
D gene: TRBD1
J gene: TRBJ1-2
CDR3 DNA: TGCAGTGTTTCATCCAGGACAGGGGGCTATGGCTACACCTTC
CDR3 protein: CSVSSRTGGYGYTF